This TCR beta chain came from a study of T cell repertoires in cytomegalovirus infection (dated by TCRdb to between 2018 and 2021). Background for the entire study: Donor HLA type was relevant to the analysis, as public TCR beta signatures indicated carriage of CMV infection together with the matching HLA type.

This clonotype was observed many times. The antigen it binds to is not known. Per-nucleotide qualities are absent, and no much larger clonotype sits a single base away. These reads were obtained on an Illumina HiSeq 1500. Clones were called with MiXCR by TCRdb after fastp trimmed the public reads at Q25, and only in-frame beta chains were retained. When rows share a CDR3 protein, they turn into one entry using the most common DNA and genes. A total of tens of thousands of distinct CDR3 sequences appear in this sample, over 3.5% of them only once. About 20% of the sample rests with the top ten. Results the study describes overall, beyond this receptor: The ex vivo response was dominated by HLA-C-restricted CMV-specific TCR beta clonotypes, which also provided the single most frequent clonotype in two of eight donors. In both this cohort and an independent roughly 330-donor cohort, the cumulative frequency of public TCR beta family members distinguished carriers of CMV infection plus the relevant HLA type.

Its CDR3 holds 11 amino acids, cysteine through phenylalanine. CDR3 DNA is the only sequence kept; it has 33 bases, read in frame from the first base. For CDR1 and CDR2, the germline V gene lists SQVTM and ANQGSEA. The junction carries 10 bases between V and J, which are trimmed by 7 bases and 4 bases respectively. This receptor was identified in a human donor in good health (CMV status not recorded). Some clones in this sample may be carry-over from other donors' samples. The sequence is built from TRBV29-1 and TRBJ2-5, and the D gene may be TRBD1, 6 bases matching. The sequenced sample was PBMCs. The sequence in DNA is TGCAGCGGTCTACAGGGAGAGACCCAGTACTTC. It translates to CSGLQGETQYF.